The 10 T cell receptor beta chains below all came from one sample that was sequenced in a study of shared clonotypes between healthy human individuals (dated by TCRdb to about 2020). The receptor library was made with the immunoSEQ multiplex PCR assay. TCRdb took this table from immuneACCESS and kept in-frame rearrangements with V and J called. Such tables lack part of the clones; where checked against another copy, unresolved V genes explain under half of the gap, and the rest is unexplained. A total of about 1,500,000 clones appear in this sample, approximately 97% of them only once. The ten biggest clones cover over 1% of the sample. Sequencing was performed on naive CD4+ T cells sorted from blood. The sample's cell subset or site label, decoded: CD45RA+ positively selected. These receptors all stem from a man between 25 and 39 years old in good health.

This chain joins TRBV9 and TRBJ2-7, with D possibly matching TRBD1 (5 bases). The CDR3 covers 15 residues. Germline loops: CDR1 SGDLS, CDR2 YYNGEE. V was trimmed by 4 bases and J by 5 bases, leaving 19 bases between them. The CDR3 protein is CASSPISTGLDEQYF. CDR3 bases: TGTGCCAGCAGCCCGATATCAACAGGTCTCGACGAGCAGTACTTC.

The chain employs TRBV11-2 and TRBJ2-4; unclear D gene. V was cut by 3 bases and J by 3 bases, with 3 bases left in between. In germline, CDR1 is SGHAT, CDR2 FQNNGV. The CDR3 runs to 12 residues. In DNA, the CDR3 is TGTGCCAGCAGCTTGGTCAAAAACATTCAGTACTTC. Translated: CASSLVKNIQYF.

The chain has TRBV9 and TRBJ1-1, with D uncertain. The V and J ends lost 0 bases and 0 bases respectively, with 9 bases between them. The CDR3 runs 15 residues. Germline V gene lookup returns CDR1 SGDLS and CDR2 YYNGEE. The CDR3 DNA sequence: TGTGCCAGCAGCGTAGACGGACGCATGAACACTGAAGCTTTCTTT. Residues: CASSVDGRMNTEAFF.

This chain links TRBV4-3 with TRBJ2-2; 14 positions match TRBD2. The V segment lost 3 bases and the J segment 5 bases; nucleotides outside the gene matches: 11. The CDR3 loop spans 19 amino acids. CDR1 is LGHNA and CDR2 is YSLEER in the germline V gene. DNA for the CDR3: TGCGCCAGCAGCCATGCTGACTCGCGGACTAGCGGGAGGACCGGGGAGCTGTTTTTT. Translated: CASSHADSRTSGRTGELFF.

The chain links TRBV29-1 to TRBJ2-7, with 8 bases that match TRBD1. CDR1 and CDR2 (germline): SQVTM, ANQGSEA. With V trimmed by 3 bases and J by 3 bases, 7 bases remained unmatched. The CDR3 runs to 14 residues. The CDR3 is CSVEDREGFYEQYF. In DNA form, the CDR3 reads TGCAGCGTTGAGGACAGGGAAGGGTTCTACGAGCAGTACTTC.

The gene calls are TRBV6-5 and TRBJ2-4; TRBD1 might be the D (5 bases). The germline CDR1 and CDR2 sequences are MNHEY and SVGAGI. The CDR3 is 14 residues long. V lost 4 bases and J lost 3, with 10 bases in between. The CDR3 region has the DNA TGTGCCAGCAGTTCAAGTGACAGCAAAAACATTCAGTACTTC. This translates into CASSSSDSKNIQYF.

The CDR3 is CASSIDRAVNQPQHF. Here the CDR3 DNA reads TGTGCCAGTAGTATAGATAGGGCAGTCAATCAGCCCCAGCATTTT. The gene calls are TRBV19 and TRBJ1-5; D is undetermined. This CDR3 comprises 15 residues. CDR1 is LNHDA and CDR2 is SQIVND in the germline V gene (reference sequence). V was clipped by 0 bases and J by 3 bases, with 9 bases between them.

The chain combines TRBV5-1 with TRBJ2-1; unclear D gene. Deletions cut 2 bases from V and 6 bases from J, with 3 bases between. CDR3 length: 11 residues. CDR1 is SGHRS, CDR2 YFSETQ, per germline. CDR3 residues: CASSFVNEQFF. CDR3 nucleotide sequence: TGCGCCAGCAGCTTCGTCAATGAGCAGTTCTTC. The full variable domain, its missing parts supplied by reference TRBV5-1 and TRBJ2-1, is KAGVTQTPRYLIKTRGQQVTLSCSPISGHRSVSWYQQTPGQGLQFLFEYFSETQRNKGNFPGRFSGRQFSNSRSEMNVSTLELGDSALYLCASSFVNEQFFGPGTRLTVL.

CDR3 loop: CASSHPGILGVEQFF. Written as DNA, the CDR3 is TGTGCCAGCAGTCACCCGGGTATTTTAGGGGTTGAGCAGTTCTTC. The chain employs TRBV6-5 and TRBJ2-1, with D possibly TRBD1 on 5 matching bases. The CDR3 loop spans 15 amino acids. Trimming pared 5 bases from V and 9 bases from J, leaving 20 bases between. Germline values: CDR1 MNHEY, CDR2 SVGAGI.

This chain joins TRBV7-2 and TRBJ1-1, with D possibly being TRBD1 (6 bases). The CDR3 is 14 amino acids. V gave up 2 bases and J gave up 8 bases, with 15 bases separating them. The V gene's germline CDR1 is SGHTA and CDR2 FQGNSA. CDR3 coding DNA: TGTGCCAGCAGCTTAAAAATACAGGGTGGGGAAGCTTTCTTT. Protein sequence: CASSLKIQGGEAFF.